Below, 23 T cell receptor beta chains from the same sample are listed, as sequenced in a study of T cell responses to AZD1222 COVID-19 vaccine. Libraries were prepared by immunoSEQ multiplex PCR; TCRdb keeps only in-frame clonotypes and omits some of them. Counted here are 95,000 to 150,000 clones, roughly 90% occurring once; the ten biggest clones make up roughly 3.5%. The sample consisted of peripheral blood, taken on day 0 of AZD1222 vaccination. These TCRs come from an adult in good health.

V and J are TRBV5-1 and TRBJ1-3; D remains unclear. Germline values: CDR1 SGHRS, CDR2 YFSETQ. This CDR3 region has 15 residues. V was clipped by 3 bases and J by 0 bases, with 10 bases between them. The CDR3 nucleotides read TGCGCCAGCAGCTCCTCCGCGGGCTCTGGAAACACCATATATTTT. Its translation: CASSSSAGSGNTIYF.

Only one count was recorded for this clone. The chain uses TRBV12-5 and TRBJ2-5; the match to TRBD2 covers 12 bases. The CDR3 extends over 16 amino acids. V dropped 5 bases and J dropped 5; count of bases not matched to a gene: 9. The germline V gene has CDR1 LGHNT and CDR2 FRNRAP. This CDR3 reads CASGRSLAGGRETQYF. The CDR3 bases are TGTGCTAGTGGTCGGTCCCTAGCGGGGGGGCGTGAGACCCAGTACTTC. Combining the CDR3 with reference TRBV12-5 and TRBJ2-5 gives the whole variable domain DARVTQTPRHKVTEMGQEVTMRCQPILGHNTVFWYRQTMMQGLELLAYFRNRAPLDDSGMPKDRFSAEMPDATLATLKIQPSEPRDSAVYFCASGRSLAGGRETQYFGPGTRLLVL.

The chain is built from TRBV7-6 and TRBJ2-7, with 12 bases lining up with TRBD2. Germline loops: CDR1 SGHVS, CDR2 FNYEAQ. The ends lost 5 bases at V and 3 bases at J; junction bases unmatched: 8. CDR3 size: 16 residues. The CDR3 protein is CASSLEGLAGNYEQYF. The CDR3 coding sequence is TGTGCCAGCAGCCTAGAAGGACTAGCGGGGAACTACGAGCAGTACTTC.

The chain uses TRBV29-1 and TRBJ1-2, with D possibly being TRBD1 (6 bases). This CDR3 is 12 amino acids long. V was pared by 2 bases and J by 6 bases, with 10 bases between. Germline CDR1 reads SQVTM; CDR2 reads ANQGSEA. CDR3 amino acids: CSVERGADGYTF. The CDR3 DNA is TGCAGCGTTGAAAGGGGGGCTGATGGCTACACCTTC.

The chain links TRBV6-2 or TRBV6-3 to TRBJ1-5; weak D call: TRBD1 (5 bases). CDR1 MNHEY and CDR2 SVGEGT come from the germline V gene. CDR3 length: 15 amino acids. Between the trimmed V and J ends, which lost 5 bases and 1 base, there was a span of 12 bases. This CDR3 is CASSKGRLSNQPQHF. CDR3 nucleotide sequence: TGTGCCAGCAGTAAGGGACGGTTGAGCAATCAGCCCCAGCATTTT.

The J gene is TRBJ2-3, the V gene TRBV11-2; TRBD1 matches 7 bases. Trimming removed 5 bases from V and 3 bases from J; junction bases left unmatched: 11. This CDR3 spans 16 amino acids. The germline CDR1 and CDR2 sequences are SGHAT and FQNNGV. CDR3 loop: CASSLLRGIRTDTQYF. In DNA, the CDR3 is TGTGCCAGCAGCCTCCTCAGGGGGATTAGGACAGATACGCAGTATTTT.

This clone was seen once. The gene calls are TRBV9 and TRBJ2-7, with D perhaps given as TRBD1 or TRBD2 (6 bases each). V was cut by 4 bases and J by 6 bases, with 14 bases left in between. Germline loops: CDR1 SGDLS, CDR2 YYNGEE. This CDR3 comprises 13 residues. The CDR3 loop reads CASSYSGGGEQYF. The CDR3 DNA sequence: TGTGCCAGCAGCTATAGCGGAGGGGGCGAGCAGTACTTC.

The V and J genes are TRBV18 and TRBJ1-2; no clear D. This CDR3 spans 13 amino acids. The V end lost 2 bases, the J end lost 5 bases, and 9 bases lay between the germline ends. CDR1 and CDR2 (germline): KGHSH, LQKENI. DNA of the CDR3: TGTGCCAGCTCACCAGACGGGAGTTATGGCTACACCTTC. Encoded protein: CASSPDGSYGYTF. The full variable domain, rest sourced from reference TRBV18 and TRBJ1-2, is NAGVMQNPRHLVRRRGQEARLRCSPMKGHSHVYWYRQLPEEGLKFMVYLQKENIIDESGMPKERFSAEFPKEGPSILRIQQVVRGDSAAYFCASSPDGSYGYTFGSGTRLTVV.

The CDR3: CASTHGGQEYGYTF. Here the CDR3 DNA reads TGTGCCAGCACTCATGGGGGACAGGAGTATGGCTACACCTTC. The V call is TRBV6-5, the J call TRBJ1-2; 8 bases map to TRBD1. The germline CDR1 and CDR2 sequences are MNHEY and SVGAGI. CDR3 length: 14 residues. J was trimmed by 5 bases and V by 7 bases; bases with no gene match: 9.

J is TRBJ1-6 and V is TRBV4-1, with D possibly TRBD1 on 5 matching bases. V was cut by 1 base and J by 14 bases, with 18 bases left in between. Germline CDR1 MGHRA, CDR2 YSYEKL. CDR3 length equals 15 residues. CDR3 sequence (DNA): TGCGCCAGCAGCCAAGCACAGGCAACCCTAGGGGCCCTCCACTTT. This translates into CASSQAQATLGALHF.

This sequence joins TRBV3-1 (or the pseudogene TRBV3-2) and TRBJ1-2; 12 positions match TRBD1. The CDR3 length is 15 residues. The V and J ends lost 3 bases and 8 bases, in that order; junction bases with no gene match: 7. From germline, CDR1 is LGHDT and CDR2 YNNKEL (reference sequence). The DNA of the CDR3 is TGTGCCAGCAGCCAGCCGGGACAGGGGGCTGAGGGCTACACCTTC. Its protein is CASSQPGQGAEGYTF.

The chain uses TRBV18 and TRBJ1-2, with a tentative D call TRBD1 (6 bases). The CDR3 sequence is 18 residues long. In germline, CDR1 is KGHSH, CDR2 LQKENI. The V end was cut by 3 bases, the J end by 8 bases, with 28 bases between. The CDR3 nucleotides are TGTGCCAGCTCACCGTACCGGGACAAGGGCCTAATAGGAGAGGGCTACACCTTC. Encoded protein: CASSPYRDKGLIGEGYTF.

The chain links TRBV7-2 to TRBJ1-2; 9 nucleotides align to TRBD1. The CDR3 contains 14 residues. V shed 5 bases and J 9 bases; nucleotides not matched to a gene: 10. Germline assignment: CDR1 SGHTA and CDR2 FQGNSA. CDR3 coding DNA: TGTGCCAGCAGCCAAGGGGACAGGGCGAGGAGCTACACCTTC. It yields the protein CASSQGDRARSYTF.

The V call is TRBV6-5, the J call TRBJ2-1; 10 bases are a match to TRBD2. CDR1 and CDR2 (germline): MNHEY, SVGAGI. V dropped 7 bases and J dropped 11; count of bases not matched to a gene: 11. CDR3 length equals 14 residues. The CDR3 protein is CASNHERGGIKQFF. The CDR3 region has the DNA TGTGCCAGCAATCACGAGCGGGGGGGCATAAAGCAGTTCTTC.

CDR3 DNA: TGTGCCCCCATAGGGCGGGGGGGAGGAAACACCATATATTTT. This gives the protein CAPIGRGGGNTIYF. The V call is TRBV6-5, the J call TRBJ1-3, with TRBD1 as a possible D gene (5 bases). The V and J ends lost 11 bases and 4 bases respectively, with 18 bases between them. Germline V gene data show CDR1 as MNHEY and CDR2 as SVGAGI. The CDR3 is 14 amino acids.

This chain connects TRBV27 to TRBJ1-3; no definite D call. There are 15 residues in the CDR3. Trimming shortened V by 0 bases and J by 4 bases, and 10 bases separated the two germline ends. The germline CDR1 and CDR2 sequences are MNHEY and SMNVEV (reference sequence). The CDR3 loop is CASSLSEAGGNTIYF. In DNA, the CDR3 is TGTGCCAGCAGTTTATCGGAGGCGGGGGGAAACACCATATATTTT.

The genes are TRBV15 and TRBJ1-3; a possible D gene is TRBD1 (5 bases). The CDR3 loop spans 17 amino acids. V was pared by 1 base and J by 2 bases, with 15 bases between. CDR1 and CDR2 from the germline V gene are LNHNV and YYDKDF (reference sequence). DNA of the CDR3: TGTGCCACCAGCAGAGTTAAGGGCGGGGGAGCTGGAAACACCATATATTTT. Amino acids: CATSRVKGGGAGNTIYF. The full variable domain, in which reference TRBV15 and TRBJ1-3 provide the parts outside the CDR3, is DAMVIQNPRYQVTQFGKPVTLSCSQTLNHNVMYWYQQKSSQAPKLLFHYYDKDFNNEADTPDNFQSRRPNTSFCFLDIRSPGLGDTAMYLCATSRVKGGGAGNTIYFGEGSWLTVV.

This clone was observed a few times. The V gene is TRBV2, the J gene TRBJ1-5, with unresolved D. CDR3 length: 14 amino acids. Germline assignment: CDR1 SNHLY and CDR2 FYNNEI. V was cut by 5 bases and J by 3 bases, with 11 bases left in between. CDR3 DNA sequence: TGTGCCAGCAGTTCTAGTATCTCCAATCAGCCCCAGCATTTT. Encoded protein: CASSSSISNQPQHF. The whole variable domain, remainder taken from reference TRBV2 and TRBJ1-5, is EPEVTQTPSHQVTQMGQEVILRCVPISNHLYFYWYRQILGQKVEFLVSFYNNEISEKSEIFDDQFSVERPDGSNFTLKIRSTKLEDSAMYFCASSSSISNQPQHFGDGTRLSIL.

This clone was seen a few times. V and J are TRBV5-1 and TRBJ2-7; TRBD2 aligns across 7 bases. Germline loops: CDR1 SGHRS, CDR2 YFSETQ. CDR3 length: 16 amino acids. Trimming at V came to 0 bases and at J to 0 bases, leaving 6 bases not matched to a gene. The CDR3 DNA reads TGCGCCAGCAGCTTGGCTGGGGGGGTGAGCTCCTACGAGCAGTACTTC. Encoded protein: CASSLAGGVSSYEQYF.

The V and J genes are TRBV7-9 and TRBJ2-1; TRBD2 matches at 11 bases. Losses at the gene ends were 2 bases for V and 0 bases for J; bases not matched to a gene: 9. The CDR3 loop spans 19 amino acids. Germline-derived CDR1 and CDR2 are SEHNR and FQNEAQ (reference sequence). The CDR3 loop reads CASSLFFGTSGSSYNEQFF. DNA of the CDR3: TGTGCCAGCAGCTTATTTTTTGGGACTAGCGGCAGCTCCTACAATGAGCAGTTCTTC.

The chain has TRBV5-1 and TRBJ1-1; possibly TRBD1 for D (6 bases). The CDR3 has 14 residues. Germline CDR1 SGHRS, CDR2 YFSETQ. V was trimmed by 0 bases and J by 7 bases, leaving 13 bases between them. The CDR3 coding sequence is TGCGCCAGCAGCTTGGCGCAGGGGTGGGATGAAGCTTTCTTT. Translation gives CASSLAQGWDEAFF.

The chain links TRBV7-9 to TRBJ2-7; 9 positions agree with TRBD2. The CDR3 is 14 amino acids. J gave up 1 base and V 5 bases, and 3 bases lay outside the gene matches. Germline V gene lookup returns CDR1 SEHNR and CDR2 FQNEAQ (reference sequence). Here the CDR3 reads CASSPTSGSYEQYF. In DNA form, the CDR3 reads TGTGCCAGCAGCCCGACTAGCGGTTCCTACGAGCAGTACTTC.

The V and J genes are TRBV3-1 (or the pseudogene TRBV3-2) and TRBJ2-4, with D possibly TRBD1 on 5 matching bases. Germline CDR1 is LGHDT and CDR2 is YNNKEL (reference sequence). V was trimmed by 1 base and J by 1 base, leaving 11 bases between them. This CDR3 region has 16 residues. The CDR3, as DNA: TGTGCCAGCAGCCAAGCGAGATGGGGCGCCAAAAACATTCAGTACTTC. As protein: CASSQARWGAKNIQYF.